The 9 T cell receptor beta chains reported below all come from one sample, sequenced in a study of chemoradiotherapy in HPV16-positive cancers. Using immunoSEQ multiplex PCR, the repertoire was profiled, and TCRdb retains in-frame clones only, with some absent. Of tens of thousands of clones listed, about nine tenths are singletons. The specimen comprised blood, sampled from a patient who underwent chemoradiotherapy. The receptors derive from a human donor with HPV-associated anogenital cancer.

Points on this clone: The conserved phenylalanine or tryptophan normally closing the CDR3 is absent here, so this likely arose from a read error. J is TRBJ2-7 and V is TRBV7-8; D tentatively reads TRBD1 or TRBD2 (5 bases each). CDR1 SGHVS and CDR2 FQNEAQ come from the germline V gene. V dropped 3 bases and J dropped 5 bases, with 11 bases sitting between them. The CDR3 is made up of 13 amino acids. The CDR3 protein is CASSLWQGDEQYL. In DNA, the CDR3 is TGTGCCAGCAGCTTGTGGCAGGGAGACGAGCAGTACTTA.

This clone came up once. The rearrangement links TRBV10-1 to TRBJ2-7, with TRBD1 identical over 7 bases. After removal of 10 bases from V and 6 bases from J, the junction contained 3 bases not matched to a gene. Germline values: CDR1 WNHNN, CDR2 SYGVQD (reference sequence). CDR3 size: 10 residues. The CDR3 sequence: CAKGAGEQYF. CDR3 DNA: TGCGCCAAGGGGGCTGGCGAGCAGTACTTC.

The rearrangement uses TRBV7-2 and TRBJ1-4; D is undetermined. CDR3 size: 15 residues. Germline V gene lookup returns CDR1 SGHTA and CDR2 FQGNSA. V shed 1 base and J shed 5 bases, with 11 bases lying between them. The DNA for the CDR3 is TGTGCCAGCAGCTTAGATCCCGGATGGAATGAAAAACTGTTTTTT. Its translation: CASSLDPGWNEKLFF.

The rearrangement joins TRBV15 to TRBJ2-7; a possible D gene is TRBD2 (7 bases). V lost 5 bases, J lost 0 bases, and 17 bases lay in between. Germline V gives CDR1 LNHNV, CDR2 YYDKDF (reference sequence). The CDR3 totals 16 residues. In nucleotides, the CDR3 is TGTGCCACCAGCCCGCTAGGGGGGGCTAGCTCCTACGAGCAGTACTTC. Its translation is CATSPLGGASSYEQYF.

This clone has just one count. This sequence joins TRBV5-5 and TRBJ2-3; 10 nucleotides agree with TRBD2. Germline CDR1 SGHKS, CDR2 YYEKEE (reference sequence). V trimming: 2 bases; J trimming: 6 bases; junction bases outside the gene matches: 3. There are 14 residues in the CDR3. The CDR3 loop is CASSFSGGGDTQYF. The CDR3 bases are TGTGCCAGCAGCTTCAGCGGGGGGGGTGATACGCAGTATTTT.

This chain links TRBV5-5 with TRBJ2-7; maybe TRBD1 (5 bases). CDR1 is SGHKS and CDR2 is YYEKEE in the germline V gene (reference sequence). Trimming removed 3 bases from V and 5 bases from J, with 9 bases in between. The CDR3 runs to 12 residues. The CDR3 bases are TGTGCCAGCAGCTGGATGACAGACGAGCAGTACTTC. It translates to CASSWMTDEQYF.

This chain links TRBV11-2 with TRBJ2-5, with D maybe TRBD1 (5 bases). Germline CDR1 SGHAT, CDR2 FQNNGV. Deletions cut 1 base from V and 1 base from J, with 10 bases between. This CDR3 is built from 15 residues. DNA of the CDR3: TGTGCCAGCAGCTTAGCTTCAGGGTCCCAAGAGACCCAGTACTTC. It translates to CASSLASGSQETQYF. Based on the CDR3 plus reference TRBV11-2 and TRBJ2-5, the full variable domain is EAGVAQSPRYKIIEKRQSVAFWCNPISGHATLYWYQQILGQGPKLLIQFQNNGVVDDSQLPKDRFSAERLKGVDSTLKIQPAKLEDSAVYLCASSLASGSQETQYFGPGTRLLVL.

This clone occurred once. The genes are TRBV2 and TRBJ1-3; no definite D call. Trimming took 4 bases from V and 2 from J, leaving 12 bases between them. The CDR3 loop spans 15 amino acids. Germline CDR1 reads SNHLY; CDR2 reads FYNNEI. For the CDR3, the DNA is TGTGCCAGCAGTGTAATGGGAGACCCTGGAAACACCATATATTTT. Protein product: CASSVMGDPGNTIYF.

Here the CDR3 reads CASAGTGRHEKLFF. The CDR3 bases are TGCGCCAGCGCCGGGACAGGGAGACATGAAAAACTGTTTTTT. The V call is TRBV4-1, the J call TRBJ1-4; 9 nucleotides line up with TRBD1. CDR3 size: 14 residues. Germline CDR1 and CDR2: MGHRA and YSYEKL. Trimming removed 8 bases from V and 6 bases from J; junction bases left unmatched: 7.